This T cell receptor (beta chain) derives from a study of cytomegalovirus exposure and HLA in healthy donors (dated by TCRdb to about 2017). Background for the entire study: An earlier analysis of 587 of the donors reported 250 to 350 Gb of sequence data and roughly 120 million unique TCR beta sequences obtained from around 190 million T cells. About 310 gigabases of sequencing data and tens of millions of unique TCR sequences were included in an early release covering about 700 HLA-typed donors. Of the 398 genotyped donors, 65% to 90% fell in the genetic ancestry cluster associated with self-reported Caucasian donors. The study aimed to test whether cataloging public T cell receptors could reveal signatures of past pathogen exposure. The T cell repertoires of under 700 subjects were profiled by immunosequencing and related to cytomegalovirus serostatus. Along with the roughly 670-subject first cohort, a separate validation cohort of over a hundred different subjects was used. The study combined high-throughput TCR immunosequencing, statistical association of individual TCRs with disease status, and machine learning to predict cytomegalovirus infection status. In a later analysis, previously published TCR beta repertoires from 666 donors were re-analyzed and high-resolution HLA genotyping was added so that TCR occurrence patterns could be studied. Rather than using new phenotypic data, the later analysis identified candidate immune exposures from TCR beta sequences and from how often those sequences occurred across donors. An earlier analysis of several hundred of the donors used high-throughput TCR beta sequencing to judge whether each TCR beta V gene segment behaved as functional or pseudogenic. Donor age, sex, ethnicity and CMV serostatus were collected together with the repertoire data. In a later genetic analysis, genome-wide SNP genotypes for about three fifths of the 666 donors were used, and that subset was treated as a discovery cohort. All discovery cohort repertoires had been generated using a single sequencing platform. HLA typing covered class I and class II loci at four-digit resolution. The number of donors typed differed by locus, with about 629-630 for A, B, C, DRB1 and DQB1, more than 500 for DQA1, 600 to 610 for DPA1, and about 450 for DPB1. Because of strong linkage in the cohort, roughly five DR-DQ haplotypes were treated as single units for association and clustering. Among approximately 370 genotyped donors of the cohort, an average of roughly 230,000 unique TCR beta nucleotide sequences was sequenced per donor, of which 15% to 20% were non-productive. What the authors observed across the whole study: A later analysis associated around 16,000 TCR beta sequences with specific HLA alleles at a false discovery rate of 0.05. Three of the identified cytomegalovirus-associated TCR beta chains were confirmed in vitro to be specific for cytomegalovirus antigens. HLA typing was unavailable for some donors at each locus, so association tests used only the typed subset. In both the original and validation cohorts, the classifier was reported to diagnose cytomegalovirus status with high specificity and sensitivity. A later genetic analysis associated a missense DCLRE1C variant with V-gene and J-gene trimming of TCR beta chains, and an independent cohort replicated the association. In a later analysis, the rate of TCR association differed among HLA loci, with DRB1 alleles having the most associated TCRs and HLA-C alleles having the fewest. The only immune exposure information available for the cohort was CMV serostatus. Most CMV-associated TCR beta chains appeared to be HLA-restricted in a later analysis, and the HLA associations seemed to be driven largely by CMV exposure. The 87-base-pair reads could not distinguish some IMGT-functional V segments, including TRBV6-2 and TRBV6-3, so those segments were excluded. Strong co-occurrence of HLA alleles, especially DR and DQ, made assigning TCR associations to individual alleles difficult. An earlier analysis of some 590 of the donors showed that most TCR beta V segments appeared in productive rearrangements either about 90% or about 30% of the time, which broadly matched IMGT annotations. In a later analysis, HLA-associated TCR beta chains were found to be more clonally expanded and to have lower generation probabilities than equally common non-associated chains. The sequencing pipeline was judged likely to have produced a cluster of highly shared sequence variants as a technical artifact. In this cohort, only TCR beta chains were sequenced, and detectable features were limited by the absence of alpha or paired-chain data. A further reported finding was that TCR beta sequences accurately predicted the HLA-A and HLA-B alleles for most subjects in the first cohort. In a later analysis, several top co-occurrence clusters were reported to appear linked to parvovirus B19, influenza, CMV and Epstein-Barr virus. Presence/absence analyses assumed roughly uniform sequencing depth across donors, an assumption that may not hold. The study gave a list of more than 150 TCR beta chains associated with cytomegalovirus. Correlated functional status among segregating V segments might reflect linkage disequilibrium, but an unknown experimental factor could not be ruled out. It was suggested by the authors that the approach could potentially be generalized to other disease states and immunological phenotypes. According to a later genetic analysis, donors in an Asian-associated ancestry cluster had fewer N-insertions in productive TCRs than the approximately 650-donor mean. Because counts were too low, roughly 18 rarely observed V segments, including chromosome 9 orphons, were left out of the earlier analysis of 587 of the donors. While some public TCRs were present in many individuals, most TCR sequences turned up only very rarely across donors.

V is cut by 4 bases and J by 7 bases, and the space between the germline ends is 3 bases. Taken from the germline V gene, the CDR1 and CDR2 loops are MDHEN and SYDVKM. Its CDR3 holds 10 amino acids, cysteine through phenylalanine. Only the CDR3 part of the read is kept: 30 bases, read in frame from the first base. Library generation was performed with the immunoSEQ multiplex PCR assay. For the multiplex PCR, a mixture combining 60 forward primers for TCR Vbeta segments and 13 reverse primers for TCR Jbeta segments was used. The CDR3 region of rearranged TCR beta genes was amplified from genomic DNA by a multiplex PCR assay. The amplified TCR beta libraries were sequenced on the Illumina HiSeq System as 87-base-pair reads. In the authors' own workflow: Across the 600 to 700 repertoires, a later analysis counted tens of millions of unique TCR beta chains, approximately 12 million of which were shared by at least two donors. To remove PCR and sequencing errors, raw reads were error-corrected and collapsed into unique sequences using a nearest-neighbor algorithm that merged closely related sequences. To assign V, D and J gene segments, CDR3 sequences were aligned to IMGT reference sequences. For a sequence to be retained, at least a six-nucleotide match to both a V gene segment and a J gene segment was required. Rearrangements were classified as productive when the CDR3 lacked stop codons and remained in frame with V and J, and all other rearrangements were classified as non-productive. Following IMGT convention, CDR3 was defined as the stretch from the second conserved V-encoded cysteine up to the conserved J-encoded phenylalanine. Sequences without an unambiguous match to a single V gene segment were excluded from the earlier analysis of approximately 560 of the donors. An earlier analysis of approximately 590 of the donors classified V segments as functional when productive rearrangements were above 56.7% and as segregating when the standard deviation between donors was above 5%. A statistical classification framework was developed to diagnose cytomegalovirus status using the catalog of TCR beta chain sequences. In a later analysis, V and J genes were assigned by comparing TCR nucleotide sequences against IMGT/GENE-DB human TR gene sequences. The TCRdist pipeline was used in a later analysis to assign CDR3 sequences and most-parsimonious VDJ recombination scenarios. In a later analysis, each TCR beta chain was defined by its CDR3 amino acid sequence together with its V-gene family, and reads without a unique V-gene family were excluded. To address suspected cross-contamination and a sequencing artifact, a later analysis removed 450 to 700 highly shared, low-generation-probability nucleotide sequences. In a later analysis, a clonal expansion index for each public chain was calculated from normalized within-repertoire ranks of inferred template counts. A later analysis computed generation probabilities with a VDJ recombination model fitted to out-of-frame rearrangements, and checked the results against IGoR. In a later analysis, TCR-TCR, TCR-HLA and TCR-CMV co-occurrence was scored with hypergeometric tests, and a repertoire-size bias correction was applied to TCR pairs. In a later analysis, false discovery rates were estimated by permuting HLA or CMV assignments 20 times. In a later analysis, co-occurring TCRs were grouped using DBSCAN, with TCRdist sequence similarity added in when clustering inside HLA-allele-positive subsets. Repertoires with fewer than 30,000 or more than 120,000 public chains, plus five repertoires with anomalous nucleotide sharing, were excluded from co-occurrence clustering. TCRdb mirrors the immuneACCESS table, restricted to in-frame sequences. Some clones are absent from its copies; in checked studies, under half trace to an unresolved V gene, and the reason for the others is unknown. D and trimming were read from the DNA, whereas the V and J calls and clone size are those reported in that table. The table for this sample lists 160,000 or so clones; around 82% of them were counted only once. Clones ranked in the top ten supply about 10% of the sample.

Turning to this clone: Which antigen it targets is not known. The input lacks base qualities; no much larger clone sits a single base away.

The cohort was made up of hundreds of healthy bone marrow donors. At the time of sampling, every cohort member was nominally healthy, though immune exposures that went unrecorded were likely present. The donor tested CMV seropositive, placing the donor among the roughly 270 seropositive members of the cohort. Each donor provided a peripheral blood sample, and peripheral blood mononuclear cells were used for TCR beta sequencing. The Qiagen DNeasy Blood Extraction Kit was used to extract genomic DNA from the blood cell samples. The rearranged segments are TRBV28 and TRBJ2-3; the D gene remains uncertain. The material sequenced was PBMCs. This clonotype originated in a man aged 45-60 years in good health and CMV-seropositive. The encoded CDR3 is CASSYNTQYF. In nucleotides, the sequence is TGTGCCAGCAGTTATAATACGCAGTATTTT.